The 8 T cell receptor beta chains given below trace back to one sample, sequenced in a study of T cell repertoires in cytomegalovirus infection. Each CDR3 protein gets one entry after TCRdb re-called the reads with MiXCR. The profile shows hundreds of thousands of distinct CDR3 sequences, under 20% of them singletons. Input material: PBMCs. These receptor sequences come from a human donor in good health (CMV status not recorded). Some clones in this sample may be carry-over from other donors' samples.

This clonotype was seen repeatedly, ten times or more. This rearrangement joins TRBV7-6 to TRBJ1-3, with D possibly matching TRBD1 (6 bases). The CDR3 covers 15 residues. Trimming shortened V by 6 bases and J by 2 bases, and 14 bases separated the two germline ends. In germline, CDR1 is SGHVS, CDR2 FNYEAQ. This CDR3 reads CASSFGGGPGNTIYF. Written as DNA, the CDR3 is TGTGCCAGCAGTTTTGGTGGGGGGCCTGGAAACACCATATATTTT.

The chain links TRBV20-1 to TRBJ2-2, with TRBD1 identical over 7 bases. Germline CDR1 reads DFQATT; CDR2 reads SNEGSKA (reference sequence). The CDR3 runs 15 residues. With 3 bases clipped from V and 5 bases from J, the junction kept 9 bases outside the gene matches. CDR3 sequence (DNA): TGCAGTGCTAGCAGGGACAGCCGCGATACCGGGGAGCTGTTTTTT. This encodes CSASRDSRDTGELFF.

The chain couples TRBV5-4 to TRBJ1-1; the match to TRBD1 covers 8 bases. J lost 1 base, V lost 4 bases, and 6 bases had no gene match. CDR1 SGHNT and CDR2 YYREEE come from the germline V gene (reference sequence). The length of the CDR3 is 15 residues. The CDR3 sequence: CASSTRTGRNTEAFF. In DNA form, the CDR3 reads TGTGCCAGCAGCACACGGACAGGGCGGAACACTGAAGCTTTCTTT.

This chain connects TRBV12-3 or TRBV12-4 to TRBJ1-4; D call uncertain. The CDR3 consists of 14 residues. Between the trimmed V and J ends, which lost 4 bases and 4 bases, there was a span of 10 bases. CDR3 residues: CASSSQTDNEKLFF. The CDR3, as DNA: TGTGCCAGCAGTTCACAGACTGATAATGAAAAACTGTTTTTT.

This clonotype has at least ten counts. The J gene is TRBJ2-3, the V gene TRBV7-2, with TRBD2 identical over 10 bases. CDR1 and CDR2 from the germline V gene are SGHTA and FQGNSA. The CDR3 runs 16 residues. Trimming removed 5 bases from V and 2 bases from J; junction bases left unmatched: 7. The CDR3 here is CASSASSGGVTDTQYF. Written as DNA, the CDR3 is TGTGCCAGCAGCGCTTCTAGCGGGGGAGTCACAGATACGCAGTATTTT.

This clonotype has a count of ten or more. The V call is TRBV4-1, the J call TRBJ1-2; D remains ambiguous. Trimming took off 1 base at V and 0 bases at J, with 9 bases between the two ends. CDR1 MGHRA and CDR2 YSYEKL come from the germline V gene. The CDR3 extends over 15 amino acids. The chain's CDR3 is CASSQVANTNYGYTF. The CDR3 coding sequence is TGCGCCAGCAGCCAAGTCGCGAACACTAACTATGGCTACACCTTC.

This clonotype was seen many times. V and J are TRBV12-3 or TRBV12-4 and TRBJ2-1, with D possibly TRBD1 on 6 matching bases. V was cut by 7 bases and J by 2 bases, with 12 bases left in between. CDR3 length equals 14 residues. The CDR3: CASTSSGAYNEQFF. The CDR3 bases are TGTGCCAGCACCTCATCAGGGGCCTACAATGAGCAGTTCTTC.

This clonotype was seen more than once but under ten times. The chain couples TRBV19 to TRBJ2-4; TRBD1 agrees at 7 bases. With 5 bases clipped from V and 1 base from J, the junction kept 2 bases outside the gene matches. The CDR3 has 14 residues. The germline V gene has CDR1 LNHDA and CDR2 SQIVND (reference sequence). CDR3 loop: CASSLTGAKNIQYF. As DNA, the CDR3 is TGTGCCAGTAGTCTGACAGGGGCCAAAAACATTCAGTACTTC.